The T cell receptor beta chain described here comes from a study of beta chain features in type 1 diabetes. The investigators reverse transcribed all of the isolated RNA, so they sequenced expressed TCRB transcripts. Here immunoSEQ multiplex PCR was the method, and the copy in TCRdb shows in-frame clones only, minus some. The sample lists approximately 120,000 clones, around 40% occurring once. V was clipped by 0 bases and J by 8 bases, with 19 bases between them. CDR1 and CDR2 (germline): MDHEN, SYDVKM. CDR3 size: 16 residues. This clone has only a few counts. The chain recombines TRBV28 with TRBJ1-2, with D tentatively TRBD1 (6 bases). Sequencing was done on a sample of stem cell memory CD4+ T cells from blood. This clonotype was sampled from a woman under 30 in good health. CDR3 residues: CASSLWQGRVSMGYTF. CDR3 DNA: TGTGCCAGCAGTTTATGGCAGGGGAGGGTTTCTATGGGCTACACCTTC.